This T cell receptor beta chain is from a study of cytomegalovirus exposure and HLA in healthy donors. CDR1 and CDR2 (germline): GTSNPN, SVGIG (reference sequence). The CDR3 sequence is 14 residues long. With 0 bases clipped from V and 7 bases from J, the junction kept 8 bases outside the gene matches. Study-level results: Both high specificity and high sensitivity reportedly marked the classifier's diagnosis of cytomegalovirus status.

With regard to this clone: Its matching antigen is unknown.

The PCR was carried out with 60 Vbeta primers and 13 Jbeta primers. TCRdb keeps only in-frame clones here, not all; method: immunoSEQ multiplex PCR. The data show hundreds of thousands of clones, roughly 75% seen once. The receptor was derived from a woman aged 25 to 39 in good health and CMV-seronegative. The sample comprised PBMCs. This rearrangement joins TRBV30 to TRBJ1-2; 7 bases match TRBD1. The CDR3 region has the DNA TGTGCCTGGAGTGTAAGGCAGGGGGGTTTTGGCTACACCTTC. Translating gives CAWSVRQGGFGYTF.